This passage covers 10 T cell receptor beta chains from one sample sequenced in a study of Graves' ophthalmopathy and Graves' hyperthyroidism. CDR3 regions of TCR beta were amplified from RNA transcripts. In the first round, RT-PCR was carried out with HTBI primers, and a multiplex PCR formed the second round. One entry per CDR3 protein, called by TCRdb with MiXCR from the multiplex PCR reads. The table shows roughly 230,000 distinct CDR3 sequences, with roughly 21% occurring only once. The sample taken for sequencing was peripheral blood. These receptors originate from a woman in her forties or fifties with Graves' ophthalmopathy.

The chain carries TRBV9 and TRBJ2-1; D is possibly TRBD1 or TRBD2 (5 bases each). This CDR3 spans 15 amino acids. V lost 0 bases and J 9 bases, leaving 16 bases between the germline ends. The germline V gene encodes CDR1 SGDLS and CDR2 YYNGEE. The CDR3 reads CASSVGRDLRGEQFF. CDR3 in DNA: TGTGCCAGCAGCGTAGGCCGGGACCTTCGGGGTGAGCAGTTCTTC.

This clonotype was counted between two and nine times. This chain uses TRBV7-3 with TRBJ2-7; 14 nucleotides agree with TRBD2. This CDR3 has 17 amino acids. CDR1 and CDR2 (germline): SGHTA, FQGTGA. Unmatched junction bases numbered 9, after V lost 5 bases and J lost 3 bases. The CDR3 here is CASSQIVGTSGSYEQYF. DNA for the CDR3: TGTGCCAGCAGCCAAATTGTGGGGACTAGCGGGAGCTACGAGCAGTACTTC. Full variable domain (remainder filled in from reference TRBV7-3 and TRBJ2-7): GAGVSQTPSNKVTEKGKYVELRCDPISGHTALYWYRQSLGQGPEFLIYFQGTGAADDSGLPNDRFFAVRPEGSVSTLKIQRTERGDSAVYLCASSQIVGTSGSYEQYFGPGTRLTVT.

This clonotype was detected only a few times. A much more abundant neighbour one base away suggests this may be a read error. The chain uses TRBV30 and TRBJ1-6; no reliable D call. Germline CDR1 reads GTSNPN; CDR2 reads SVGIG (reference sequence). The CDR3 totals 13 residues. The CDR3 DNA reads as TGTACCACCTCGGACTATGGCAATTCACCCCTCCACTTT. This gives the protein CTTSDYGNSPLHF.

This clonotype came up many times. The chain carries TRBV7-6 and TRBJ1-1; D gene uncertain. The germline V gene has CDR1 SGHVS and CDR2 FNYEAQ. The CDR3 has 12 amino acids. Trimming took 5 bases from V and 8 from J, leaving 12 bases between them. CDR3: CASSTSGGEAFF. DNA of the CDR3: TGTGCCAGCAGCACTTCTGGTGGAGAAGCTTTCTTT.

CDR3 loop: CSARDGGQGAPLHF. CDR3 bases: TGCAGTGCTAGAGATGGGGGACAGGGAGCACCCCTCCACTTT. The chain combines TRBV20-1 with TRBJ1-6; 9 bases are shared with TRBD1. Per germline, CDR1 DFQATT and CDR2 SNEGSKA (reference sequence). The CDR3 length is 14 residues. V dropped 0 bases and J dropped 11; count of bases not matched to a gene: 5.

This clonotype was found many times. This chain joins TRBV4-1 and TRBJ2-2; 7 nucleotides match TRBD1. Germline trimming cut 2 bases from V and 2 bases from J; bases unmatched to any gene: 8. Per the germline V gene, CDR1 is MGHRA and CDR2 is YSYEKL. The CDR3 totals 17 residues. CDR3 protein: CASSQKIGGVNTGELFF. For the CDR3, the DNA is TGCGCCAGCAGCCAAAAGATAGGGGGCGTAAACACCGGGGAGCTGTTTTTT.

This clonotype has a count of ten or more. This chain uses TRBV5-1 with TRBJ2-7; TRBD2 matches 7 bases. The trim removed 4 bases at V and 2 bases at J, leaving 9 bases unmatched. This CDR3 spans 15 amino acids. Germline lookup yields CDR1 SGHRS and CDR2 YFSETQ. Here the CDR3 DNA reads TGCGCCAGCAGCCCGCTCGGAGGGAGGGCCTACGAGCAGTACTTC. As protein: CASSPLGGRAYEQYF.

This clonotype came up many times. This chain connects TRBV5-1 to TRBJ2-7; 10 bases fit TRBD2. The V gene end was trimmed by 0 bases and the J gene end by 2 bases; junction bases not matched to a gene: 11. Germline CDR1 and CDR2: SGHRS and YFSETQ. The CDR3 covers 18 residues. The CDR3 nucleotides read TGCGCCAGCAGCTTGGGGACTAGCGGCCCGCGGTGGGCCTACGAGCAGTACTTC. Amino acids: CASSLGTSGPRWAYEQYF. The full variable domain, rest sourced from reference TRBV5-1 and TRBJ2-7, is KAGVTQTPRYLIKTRGQQVTLSCSPISGHRSVSWYQQTPGQGLQFLFEYFSETQRNKGNFPGRFSGRQFSNSRSEMNVSTLELGDSALYLCASSLGTSGPRWAYEQYFGPGTRLTVT.

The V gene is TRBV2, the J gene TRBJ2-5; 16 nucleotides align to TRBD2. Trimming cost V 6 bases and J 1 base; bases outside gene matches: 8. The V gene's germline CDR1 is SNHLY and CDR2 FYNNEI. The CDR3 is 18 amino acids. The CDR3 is CASRSTGLAGGPQETQYF. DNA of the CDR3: TGTGCCAGCAGGAGTACGGGACTAGCGGGAGGGCCCCAAGAGACCCAGTACTTC. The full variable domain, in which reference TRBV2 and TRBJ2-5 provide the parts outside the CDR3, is EPEVTQTPSHQVTQMGQEVILRCVPISNHLYFYWYRQILGQKVEFLVSFYNNEISEKSEIFDDQFSVERPDGSNFTLKIRSTKLEDSAMYFCASRSTGLAGGPQETQYFGPGTRLLVL.

The chain's CDR3 is CASSARLGAPYF. In DNA, the CDR3 is TGTGCCAGCAGCGCTCGACTAGGCGCACCGTACTTC. V is TRBV5-8 and J is TRBJ2-7; tentative D call: TRBD2 (6 bases). The CDR3 is made up of 12 amino acids. Between the trimmed V and J ends, which lost 4 bases and 12 bases, there was a span of 17 bases. The V gene's germline CDR1 is SGHTS and CDR2 YDEGEE.